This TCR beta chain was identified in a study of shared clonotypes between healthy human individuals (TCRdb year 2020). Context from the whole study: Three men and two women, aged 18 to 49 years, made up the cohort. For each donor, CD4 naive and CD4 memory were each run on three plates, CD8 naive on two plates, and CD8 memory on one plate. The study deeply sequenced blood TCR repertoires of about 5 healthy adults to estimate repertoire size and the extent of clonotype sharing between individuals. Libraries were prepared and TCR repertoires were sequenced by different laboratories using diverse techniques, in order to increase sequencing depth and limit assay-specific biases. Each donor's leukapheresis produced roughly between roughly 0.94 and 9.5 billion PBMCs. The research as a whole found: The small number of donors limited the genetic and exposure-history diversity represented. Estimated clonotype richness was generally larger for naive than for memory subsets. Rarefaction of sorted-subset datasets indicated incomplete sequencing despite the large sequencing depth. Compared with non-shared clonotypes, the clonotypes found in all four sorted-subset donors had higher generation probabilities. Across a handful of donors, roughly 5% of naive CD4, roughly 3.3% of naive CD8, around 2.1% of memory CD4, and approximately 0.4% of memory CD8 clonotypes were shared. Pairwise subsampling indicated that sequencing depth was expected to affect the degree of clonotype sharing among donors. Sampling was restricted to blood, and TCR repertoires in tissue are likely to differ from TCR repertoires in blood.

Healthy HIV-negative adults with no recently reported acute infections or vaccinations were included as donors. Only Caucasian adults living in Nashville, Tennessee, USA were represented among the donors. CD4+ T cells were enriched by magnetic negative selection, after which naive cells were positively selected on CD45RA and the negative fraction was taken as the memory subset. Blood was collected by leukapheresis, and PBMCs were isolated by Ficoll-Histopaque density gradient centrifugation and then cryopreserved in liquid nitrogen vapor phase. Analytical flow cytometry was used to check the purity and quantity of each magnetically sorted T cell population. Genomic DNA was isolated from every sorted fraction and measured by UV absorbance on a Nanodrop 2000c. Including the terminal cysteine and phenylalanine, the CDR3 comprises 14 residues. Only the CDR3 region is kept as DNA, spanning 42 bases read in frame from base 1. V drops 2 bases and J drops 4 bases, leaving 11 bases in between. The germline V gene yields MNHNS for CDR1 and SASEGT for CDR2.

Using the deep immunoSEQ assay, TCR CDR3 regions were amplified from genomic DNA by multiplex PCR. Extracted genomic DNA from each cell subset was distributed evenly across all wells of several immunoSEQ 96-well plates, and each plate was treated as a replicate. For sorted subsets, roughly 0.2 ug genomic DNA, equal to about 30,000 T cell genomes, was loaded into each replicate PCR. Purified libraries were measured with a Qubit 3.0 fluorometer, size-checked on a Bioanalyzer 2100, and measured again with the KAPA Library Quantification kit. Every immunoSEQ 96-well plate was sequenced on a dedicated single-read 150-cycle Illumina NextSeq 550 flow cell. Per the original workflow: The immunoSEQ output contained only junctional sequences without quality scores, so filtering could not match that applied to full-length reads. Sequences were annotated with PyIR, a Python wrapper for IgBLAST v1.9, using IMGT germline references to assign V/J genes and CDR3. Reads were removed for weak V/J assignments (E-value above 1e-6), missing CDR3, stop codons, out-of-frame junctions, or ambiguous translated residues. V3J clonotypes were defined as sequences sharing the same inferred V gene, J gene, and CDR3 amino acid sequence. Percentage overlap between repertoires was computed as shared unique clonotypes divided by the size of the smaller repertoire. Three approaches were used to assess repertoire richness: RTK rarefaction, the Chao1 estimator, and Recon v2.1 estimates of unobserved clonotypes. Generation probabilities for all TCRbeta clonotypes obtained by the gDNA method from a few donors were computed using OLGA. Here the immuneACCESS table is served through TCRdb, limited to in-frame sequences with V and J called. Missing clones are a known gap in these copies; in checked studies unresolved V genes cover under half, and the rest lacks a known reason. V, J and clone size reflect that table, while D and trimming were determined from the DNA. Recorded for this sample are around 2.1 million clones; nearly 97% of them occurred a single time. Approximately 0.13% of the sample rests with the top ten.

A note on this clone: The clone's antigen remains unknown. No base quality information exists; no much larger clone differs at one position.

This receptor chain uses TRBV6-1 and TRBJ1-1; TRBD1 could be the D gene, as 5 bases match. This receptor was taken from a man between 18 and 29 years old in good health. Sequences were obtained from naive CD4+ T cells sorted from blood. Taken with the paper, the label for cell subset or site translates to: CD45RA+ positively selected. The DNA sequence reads TGTGCCAGCAGTGAATCACAGGTTCGCACTGAAGCTTTCTTT. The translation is CASSESQVRTEAFF.